The following is a T cell receptor (beta chain) sequence with its context. This entry is derived from a study of blood T cell repertoires in COVID-19. Libraries were prepared by immunoSEQ multiplex PCR; TCRdb keeps only in-frame clonotypes and omits some of them. This table has tens of thousands of clones, 86% appearing once. The CDR3 sequence is 14 residues long. Trimming stripped 7 bases from V and 5 bases from J, with 13 bases between. CDR1 is KGHDR, CDR2 SFDVKD, per germline. The chain joins TRBV24-1 to TRBJ2-2; maybe TRBD2 (5 bases). The sample was peripheral blood. This receptor was taken from a man between 45 and 60 years old with active COVID-19. The CDR3 region has the DNA TGTGCCACCAGAGGTGAGGGATCAACCGGGGAGCTGTTTTTT. Amino acid sequence: CATRGEGSTGELFF.